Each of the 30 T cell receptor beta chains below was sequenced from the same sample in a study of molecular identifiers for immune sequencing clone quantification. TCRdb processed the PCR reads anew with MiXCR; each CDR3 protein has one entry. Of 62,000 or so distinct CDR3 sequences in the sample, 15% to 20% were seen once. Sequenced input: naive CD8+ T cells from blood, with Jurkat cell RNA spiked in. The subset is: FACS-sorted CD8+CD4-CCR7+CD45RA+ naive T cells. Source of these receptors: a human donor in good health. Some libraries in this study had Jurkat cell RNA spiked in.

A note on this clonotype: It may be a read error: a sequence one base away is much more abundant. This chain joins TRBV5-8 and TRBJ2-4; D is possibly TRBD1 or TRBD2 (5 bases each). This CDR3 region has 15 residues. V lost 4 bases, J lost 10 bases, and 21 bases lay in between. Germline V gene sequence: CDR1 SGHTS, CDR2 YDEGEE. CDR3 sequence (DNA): TGTGCCAGCAGCCCCACCTGGGACCTATCTATTATTCAGTACTTC. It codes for CASSPTWDLSIIQYF.

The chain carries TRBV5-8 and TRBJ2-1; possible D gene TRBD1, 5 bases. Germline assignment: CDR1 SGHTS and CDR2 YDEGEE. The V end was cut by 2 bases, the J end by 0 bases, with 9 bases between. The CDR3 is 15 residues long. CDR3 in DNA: TGTGCCAGCAGCTTCCAGGGTTTCTCCTACAATGAGCAGTTCTTC. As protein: CASSFQGFSYNEQFF.

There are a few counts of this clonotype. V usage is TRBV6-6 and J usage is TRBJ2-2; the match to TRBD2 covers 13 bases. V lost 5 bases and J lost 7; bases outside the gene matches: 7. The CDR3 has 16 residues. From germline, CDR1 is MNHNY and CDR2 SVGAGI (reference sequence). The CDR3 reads CASSTQTSGRNGELFF. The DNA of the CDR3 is TGTGCCAGCAGTACGCAGACTAGCGGGAGGAACGGGGAGCTGTTTTTT.

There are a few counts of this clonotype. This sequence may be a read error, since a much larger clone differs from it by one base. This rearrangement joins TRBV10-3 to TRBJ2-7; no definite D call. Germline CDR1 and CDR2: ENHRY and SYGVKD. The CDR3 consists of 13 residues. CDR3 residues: CAISESSGYGQYF. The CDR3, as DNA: TGTGCCATCAGTGAGTCGTCCGGCTACGGGCAGTACTTC.

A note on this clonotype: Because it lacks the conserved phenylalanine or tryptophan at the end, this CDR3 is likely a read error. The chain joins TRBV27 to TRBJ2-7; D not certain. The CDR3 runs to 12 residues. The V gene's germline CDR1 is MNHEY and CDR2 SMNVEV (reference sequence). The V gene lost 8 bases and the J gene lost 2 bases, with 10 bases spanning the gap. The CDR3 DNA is TGTGCCAGCCGGGCCGGTGCCTACGAGCAGTACCTC. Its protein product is CASRAGAYEQYL.

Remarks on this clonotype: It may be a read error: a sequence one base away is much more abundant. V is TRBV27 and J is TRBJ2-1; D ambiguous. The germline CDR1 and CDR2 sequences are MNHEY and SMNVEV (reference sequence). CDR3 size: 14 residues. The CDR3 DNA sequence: TGTGCCGGCAGCAAAGGACCCTTCCCCAATGAGCAGTTCTTC. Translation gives CAGSKGPFPNEQFF.

CDR3 residues: CASSWGQGASYEQYF. Here the CDR3 DNA reads TGTGCCAGCAGTTGGGGTCAGGGGGCCTCCTACGAGCAGTACTTC. The chain recombines TRBV12-3 or TRBV12-4 with TRBJ2-7; 8 bases line up with TRBD1. The trim removed 4 bases at V and 0 bases at J, leaving 5 bases unmatched. This CDR3 region has 15 residues.

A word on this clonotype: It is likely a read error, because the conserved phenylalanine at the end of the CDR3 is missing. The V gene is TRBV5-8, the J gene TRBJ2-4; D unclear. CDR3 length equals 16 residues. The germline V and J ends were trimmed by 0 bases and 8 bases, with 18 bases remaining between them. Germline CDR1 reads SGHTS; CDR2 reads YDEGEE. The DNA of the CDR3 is TGTGCCAGCAGCTTGGGAACGTCGGTCTTCCGGGACATTCAGTACTCC. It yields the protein CASSLGTSVFRDIQYS.

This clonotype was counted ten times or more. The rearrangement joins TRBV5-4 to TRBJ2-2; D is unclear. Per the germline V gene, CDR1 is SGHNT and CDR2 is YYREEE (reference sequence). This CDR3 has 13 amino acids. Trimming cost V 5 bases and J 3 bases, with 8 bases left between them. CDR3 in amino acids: CASRTVDTGELFF. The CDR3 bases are TGTGCCAGCAGAACAGTTGACACCGGGGAGCTGTTTTTT.

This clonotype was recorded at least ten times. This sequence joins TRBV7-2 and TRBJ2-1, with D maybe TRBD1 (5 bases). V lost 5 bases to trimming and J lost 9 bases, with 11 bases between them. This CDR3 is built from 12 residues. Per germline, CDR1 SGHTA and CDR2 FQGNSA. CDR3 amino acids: CASSLGAPEQFF. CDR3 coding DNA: TGTGCCAGCAGCCTTGGGGCGCCTGAGCAGTTCTTC.

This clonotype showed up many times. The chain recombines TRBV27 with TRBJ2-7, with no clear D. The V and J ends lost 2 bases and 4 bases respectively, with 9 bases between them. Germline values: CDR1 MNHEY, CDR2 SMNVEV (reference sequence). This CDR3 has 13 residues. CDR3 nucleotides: TGTGCCAGCAGTTTAGGGCGGAGTTACGAGCAGTACTTC. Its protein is CASSLGRSYEQYF.

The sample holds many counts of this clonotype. CDR3 sequence reads: CASSLDRAQETQYF. CDR3 coding DNA: TGTGCCAGCAGCTTGGACAGGGCACAAGAGACCCAGTACTTC. J is TRBJ2-5 and V is TRBV7-9; 8 nucleotides match TRBD1. Germline CDR1 reads SEHNR; CDR2 reads FQNEAQ (reference sequence). This CDR3 contains 14 residues. Germline trimming cut 3 bases from V and 2 bases from J; bases unmatched to any gene: 2. Full variable domain (outside the CDR3, taken from reference TRBV7-9 and TRBJ2-5): DTGVSQNPRHKITKRGQNVTFRCDPISEHNRLYWYRQTLGQGPEFLTYFQNEAQLEKSRLLSDRFSAERPKGSFSTLEIQRTEQGDSAMYLCASSLDRAQETQYFGPGTRLLVL.

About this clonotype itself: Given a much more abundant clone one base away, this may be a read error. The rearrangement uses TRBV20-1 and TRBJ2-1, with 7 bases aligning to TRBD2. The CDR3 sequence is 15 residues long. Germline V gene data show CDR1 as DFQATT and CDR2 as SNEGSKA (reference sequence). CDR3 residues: CSARDGASGYNGQFF. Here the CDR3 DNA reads TGCAGTGCTAGAGATGGGGCTAGCGGATACAATGGGCAGTTCTTC.

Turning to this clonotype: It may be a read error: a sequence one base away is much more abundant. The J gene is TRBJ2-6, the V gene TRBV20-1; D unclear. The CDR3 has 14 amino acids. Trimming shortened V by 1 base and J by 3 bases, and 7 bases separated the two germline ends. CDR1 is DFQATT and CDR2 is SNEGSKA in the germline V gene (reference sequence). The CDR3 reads CSARGGVGANVLTF. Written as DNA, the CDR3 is TGCAGTGCTAGAGGAGGAGTTGGGGCCAACGTCCTGACTTTC.

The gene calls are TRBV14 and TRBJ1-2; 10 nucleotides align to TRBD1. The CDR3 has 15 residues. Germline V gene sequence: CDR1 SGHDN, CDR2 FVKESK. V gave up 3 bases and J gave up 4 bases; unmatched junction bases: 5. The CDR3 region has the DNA TGTGCCAGCAGCCAGTGGACAGGGGGTAGCTATGGCTACACCTTC. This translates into CASSQWTGGSYGYTF.

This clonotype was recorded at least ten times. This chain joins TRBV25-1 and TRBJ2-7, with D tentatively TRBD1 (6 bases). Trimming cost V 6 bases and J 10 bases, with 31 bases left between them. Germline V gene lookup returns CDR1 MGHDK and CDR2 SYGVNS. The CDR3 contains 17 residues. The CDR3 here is CASRDSEIETPYLDQYF. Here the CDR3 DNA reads TGTGCCAGCAGGGACAGTGAGATTGAGACACCGTACTTGGATCAGTACTTC.

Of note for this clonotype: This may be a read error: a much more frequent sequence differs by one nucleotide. CDR3 coding DNA: TGTGCCAGCAGTGCCCCGGTCGGCGGGGGGCAGTACTTC. Residues: CASSAPVGGGQYF. The chain uses TRBV28 and TRBJ2-7; TRBD2 matches 7 bases. The CDR3 runs to 13 residues. Trimming cost V 5 bases and J 9 bases; bases outside gene matches: 10. Germline CDR1 and CDR2: MDHEN and SYDVKM.

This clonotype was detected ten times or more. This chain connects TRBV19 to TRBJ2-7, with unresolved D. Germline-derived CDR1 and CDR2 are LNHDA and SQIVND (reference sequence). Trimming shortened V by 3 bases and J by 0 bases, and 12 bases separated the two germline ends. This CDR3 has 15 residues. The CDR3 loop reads CASSIIGSYSYEQYF. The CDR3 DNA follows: TGTGCCAGTAGTATCATCGGGTCCTACTCCTACGAGCAGTACTTC.

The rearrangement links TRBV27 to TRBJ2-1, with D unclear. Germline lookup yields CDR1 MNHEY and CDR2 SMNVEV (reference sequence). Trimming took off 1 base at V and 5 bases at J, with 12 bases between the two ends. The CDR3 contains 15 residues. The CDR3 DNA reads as TGTGCCAGCAGTTTATTGGTCAGGCTAAACAATGAGCAGTTCTTC. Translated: CASSLLVRLNNEQFF.

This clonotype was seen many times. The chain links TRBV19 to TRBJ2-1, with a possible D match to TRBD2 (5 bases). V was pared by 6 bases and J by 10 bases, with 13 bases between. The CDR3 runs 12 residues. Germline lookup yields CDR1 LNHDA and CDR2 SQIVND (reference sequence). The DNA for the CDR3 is TGTGCCAGTAGCCCGGCTTGGGAGGAGCAGTTCTTC. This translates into CASSPAWEEQFF.

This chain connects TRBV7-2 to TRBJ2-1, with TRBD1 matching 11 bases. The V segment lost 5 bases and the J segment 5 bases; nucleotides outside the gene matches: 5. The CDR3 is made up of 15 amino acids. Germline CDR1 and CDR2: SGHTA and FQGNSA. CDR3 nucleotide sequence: TGTGCCAGCAGCCGCGGGACAGGGGGTCACAATGAGCAGTTCTTC. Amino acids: CASSRGTGGHNEQFF.

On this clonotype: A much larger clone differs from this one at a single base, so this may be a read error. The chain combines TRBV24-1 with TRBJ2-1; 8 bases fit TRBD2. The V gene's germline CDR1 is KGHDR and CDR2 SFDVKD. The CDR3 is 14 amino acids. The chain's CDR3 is CATSETSGYNEQLF. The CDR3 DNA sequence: TGTGCCACCAGTGAAACTAGCGGCTACAATGAGCAGCTCTTC.

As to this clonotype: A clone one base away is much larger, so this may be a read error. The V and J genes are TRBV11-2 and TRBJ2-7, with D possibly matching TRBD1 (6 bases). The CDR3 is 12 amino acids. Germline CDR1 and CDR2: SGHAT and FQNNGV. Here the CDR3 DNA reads TGTGCCGGCAGCTTAACCCCGGGGACACCAGTTTTC. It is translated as CAGSLTPGTPVF.

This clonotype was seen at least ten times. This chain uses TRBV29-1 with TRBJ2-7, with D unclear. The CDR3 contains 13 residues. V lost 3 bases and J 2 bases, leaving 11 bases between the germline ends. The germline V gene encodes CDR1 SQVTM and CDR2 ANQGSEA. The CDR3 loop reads CSVDWYGTYEQYF. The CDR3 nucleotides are TGCAGCGTTGACTGGTACGGAACCTACGAGCAGTACTTC.

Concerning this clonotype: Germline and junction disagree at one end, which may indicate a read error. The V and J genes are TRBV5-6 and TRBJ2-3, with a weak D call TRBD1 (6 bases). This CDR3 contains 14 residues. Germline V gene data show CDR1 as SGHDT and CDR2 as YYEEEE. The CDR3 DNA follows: TGTGCCGGCAGCGACAGGTTTTTCACAGATACGCAGTATTTT. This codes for CAGSDRFFTDTQYF.

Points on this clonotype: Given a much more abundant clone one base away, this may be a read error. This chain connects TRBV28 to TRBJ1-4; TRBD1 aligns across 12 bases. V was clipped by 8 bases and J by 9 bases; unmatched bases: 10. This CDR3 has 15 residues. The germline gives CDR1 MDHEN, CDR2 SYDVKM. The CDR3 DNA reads TGTGCCAGCGGGGGGGACAGGGGGCCCCATCAAAAACTGTTTTTT. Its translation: CASGGDRGPHQKLFF.

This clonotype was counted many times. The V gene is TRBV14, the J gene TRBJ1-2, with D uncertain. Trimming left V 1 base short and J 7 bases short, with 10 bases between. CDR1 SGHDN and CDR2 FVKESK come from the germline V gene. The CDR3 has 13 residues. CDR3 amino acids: CASSQVPLVGYTF. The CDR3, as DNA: TGTGCCAGCAGCCAAGTTCCCTTGGTTGGCTACACCTTC. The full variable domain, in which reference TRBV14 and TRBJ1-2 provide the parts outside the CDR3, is EAGVTQFPSHSVIEKGQTVTLRCDPISGHDNLYWYRRVMGKEIKFLLHFVKESKQDESGMPNNRFLAERTGGTYSTLKVQPAELEDSGVYFCASSQVPLVGYTFGSGTRLTVV.

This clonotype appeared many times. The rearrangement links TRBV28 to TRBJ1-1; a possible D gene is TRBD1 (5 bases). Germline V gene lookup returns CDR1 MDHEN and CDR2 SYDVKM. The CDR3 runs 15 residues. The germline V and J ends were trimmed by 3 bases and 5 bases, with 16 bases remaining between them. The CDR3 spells CASSFPLGESTEAFF. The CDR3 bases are TGTGCCAGCAGTTTTCCTTTAGGGGAGAGTACTGAAGCTTTCTTT.

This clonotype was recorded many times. The CDR3 sequence is CASSLVNSYEQYF. The DNA of the CDR3 is TGTGCCAGCAGCTTAGTAAACTCCTACGAGCAGTACTTC. The gene calls are TRBV7-9 and TRBJ2-7, with D hard to call. The CDR3 sequence is 13 residues long. CDR1 and CDR2 (germline): SEHNR, FQNEAQ (reference sequence). Trimming cost V 1 base and J 0 bases, with 4 bases left between them. The entire variable domain, with the rest obtained from reference TRBV7-9 and TRBJ2-7, is as follows: DTGVSQNPRHKITKRGQNVTFRCDPISEHNRLYWYRQTLGQGPEFLTYFQNEAQLEKSRLLSDRFSAERPKGSFSTLEIQRTEQGDSAMYLCASSLVNSYEQYFGPGTRLTVT.

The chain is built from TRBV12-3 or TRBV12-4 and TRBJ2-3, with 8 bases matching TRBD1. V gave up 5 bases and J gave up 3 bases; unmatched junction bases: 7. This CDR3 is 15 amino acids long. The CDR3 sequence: CASSDPGQATDTQYF. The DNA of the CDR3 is TGTGCCAGCAGTGATCCGGGACAGGCGACAGATACGCAGTATTTT.